These 22 T cell receptor beta chains were all obtained from the same sample, sequenced in a study of T cells in Graves' hyperthyroidism and ophthalmopathy. Researchers took RNA transcripts and amplified the TCR beta CDR3 regions from them. The HTBI set primed first-round TCR CDR3 RT-PCR. TCRdb reanalysed the multiplex PCR reads using MiXCR and keeps one entry per CDR3 protein. The data hold approximately 600,000 distinct CDR3 sequences, with about 14% observed a single time. Sample: blood. These receptors all stem from a woman aged 25 to 39 with Graves' hyperthyroidism that later progressed to Graves' ophthalmopathy.

In its sample, this clonotype was seen many times. This chain connects TRBV7-8 to TRBJ1-3, with D possibly being TRBD1 (5 bases). The V end lost 5 bases, the J end lost 0 bases, and 8 bases lay between the germline ends. The V gene's germline CDR1 is SGHVS and CDR2 FQNEAQ. The CDR3 runs 14 residues. CDR3 in DNA: TGTGCCAGCAGCCCGGGGACCTCTGGAAACACCATATATTTT. Translated: CASSPGTSGNTIYF.

Many counts were recorded for this clonotype. This rearrangement joins TRBV7-2 to TRBJ2-1; 13 bases are shared with TRBD2. J lost 7 bases, V lost 4 bases, and 7 bases had no gene match. The germline gives CDR1 SGHTA, CDR2 FQGNSA. CDR3 length: 16 residues. The DNA of the CDR3 is TGTGCCAGCAGCTCCTCCGGGACTAGCGGGGTAAATGAGCAGTTCTTC. Translating it yields CASSSSGTSGVNEQFF.

This clonotype was picked up a small number of times. The chain has TRBV27 and TRBJ1-3; D uncertain. This CDR3 comprises 12 residues. V was pared by 8 bases and J by 4 bases, with 9 bases between. Germline CDR1 is MNHEY and CDR2 is SMNVEV (reference sequence). The CDR3 region is CASQPGGNTIYF. CDR3 coding DNA: TGTGCCAGCCAGCCTGGAGGAAACACCATATATTTT.

Of note for this clonotype: Being one base from a much bigger clone, this may be a read error. The CDR3 DNA reads TGTGCCGGCAGCCAAATGGAATATAATTCACCCCTCCACTTT. Translating it yields CAGSQMEYNSPLHF. The J gene is TRBJ1-6, the V gene TRBV14, with no clear D. Per germline, CDR1 SGHDN and CDR2 FVKESK. This CDR3 spans 14 amino acids.

This clonotype showed up many times. This chain links TRBV24-1 with TRBJ2-2; possibly TRBD1 or TRBD2 for D (5 bases each). Germline CDR1 is KGHDR and CDR2 is SFDVKD. The CDR3 totals 16 residues. Trimming took 0 bases from V and 3 from J, leaving 10 bases between them. This CDR3 reads CATSDLLGVDTGELFF. CDR3 DNA sequence: TGTGCCACCAGTGATTTGCTGGGGGTGGACACCGGGGAGCTGTTTTTT.

This clonotype was recorded many times. V is TRBV7-9 and J is TRBJ1-6; D gene ambiguous. The CDR3 spans 16 residues. Trimming shortened V by 2 bases and J by 10 bases, and 18 bases separated the two germline ends. Per the germline V gene, CDR1 is SEHNR and CDR2 is FQNEAQ (reference sequence). In DNA, the CDR3 is TGTGCCAGCAGCTTAACCGCAGAGCCCTTCCGGTCACCCCTCCACTTT. Its protein is CASSLTAEPFRSPLHF.

In regard to this clonotype: This may be a read error, as it is one base from a much larger clone. This sequence joins TRBV6-1 and TRBJ1-1; D ambiguous. The CDR3 runs to 12 residues. V was cut by 4 bases and J by 10 bases, with 13 bases left in between. The germline gives CDR1 MNHNS, CDR2 SASEGT. CDR3 residues: CASSGGEGGAFF. The CDR3 region has the DNA TGTGCCAGCAGTGGCGGTGAGGGTGGAGCTTTCTTT.

This clonotype was seen more than once but under ten times. The chain is built from TRBV7-3 and TRBJ1-1, with a possible D match to TRBD1 (5 bases). The germline V gene encodes CDR1 SGHTA and CDR2 FQGTGA. The CDR3 is 14 residues long. The V end lost 3 bases, the J end lost 5 bases, and 13 bases lay between the germline ends. CDR3 in DNA: TGTGCCAGCAGCTTGACAGTGGGTGAGACTGAAGCTTTCTTT. Protein sequence: CASSLTVGETEAFF.

This clonotype was seen repeatedly, ten times or more. V is TRBV2 and J is TRBJ2-3, with TRBD2 as a possible D gene (6 bases). V shed 7 bases and J shed 1 base, with 9 bases lying between them. The CDR3 is 13 amino acids. Germline CDR1 reads SNHLY; CDR2 reads FYNNEI. Here the CDR3 reads CASTGERTDTQYF. The CDR3 coding sequence is TGTGCCAGCACGGGGGAGCGCACAGATACGCAGTATTTT.

This clonotype was detected only a few times. This rearrangement joins TRBV6-5 to TRBJ2-1; D ambiguous. Germline CDR1 reads MNHEY; CDR2 reads SVGAGI. Deletions cut 0 bases from V and 9 bases from J, with 9 bases between. This CDR3 region has 13 residues. The CDR3 is CASSYSKISEQFF. For the CDR3, the DNA is TGTGCCAGCAGTTACTCGAAGATTAGTGAGCAGTTCTTC.

This rearrangement joins TRBV5-6 to TRBJ1-2, with TRBD1 matching 9 bases. The CDR3 contains 13 residues. The germline CDR1 and CDR2 sequences are SGHDT and YYEEEE. V dropped 4 bases and J dropped 6; count of bases not matched to a gene: 4. The DNA for the CDR3 is TGTGCCAGCAGCCGGGGACAGGGTGATGGCTACACCTTC. Protein: CASSRGQGDGYTF.

This clonotype came up many times. J is TRBJ1-2 and V is TRBV28; TRBD1 matches 7 bases. V was clipped by 5 bases and J by 6 bases; unmatched bases: 6. Germline loops: CDR1 MDHEN, CDR2 SYDVKM. The CDR3 sequence is 13 residues long. The CDR3 loop is CASSPTGADGYTF. In nucleotides, the CDR3 is TGTGCCAGCAGTCCAACAGGGGCGGATGGCTACACCTTC.

There are many counts of this clonotype. The chain carries TRBV11-1 and TRBJ1-6; TRBD1 is a possible D gene (5 bases). Trimming took 5 bases from V and 0 from J, leaving 5 bases between them. CDR3 length: 14 amino acids. Germline V CDR1 and CDR2: SGHAT, FQDESV (reference sequence). CDR3 sequence: CASSDSSYNSPLHF. In DNA, the CDR3 is TGTGCCAGCAGCGACAGCTCCTATAATTCACCCCTCCACTTT.

The table lists this clonotype with many counts. The chain recombines TRBV5-4 with TRBJ2-2, with 7 bases identical to TRBD1. With 3 bases clipped from V and 1 base from J, the junction kept 3 bases outside the gene matches. Per the germline V gene, CDR1 is SGHNT and CDR2 is YYREEE (reference sequence). CDR3 length: 15 amino acids. The CDR3 here is CASSSNRGNTGELFF. Here the CDR3 DNA reads TGTGCCAGCAGCTCGAACAGGGGGAACACCGGGGAGCTGTTTTTT.

This clonotype was counted a few times. The chain recombines TRBV4-3 with TRBJ2-2, with D perhaps TRBD2 (5 bases). V shed 0 bases and J shed 6 bases, with 11 bases lying between them. Germline V gives CDR1 LGHNA, CDR2 YSLEER. CDR3 size: 15 residues. CDR3 coding DNA: TGCGCCAGCAGCCAAGAAGTTGAGGGCGCCGGGGAGCTGTTTTTT. Translating it yields CASSQEVEGAGELFF.

This clonotype was counted many times. CDR3 sequence: CSARGTSGRQSTQYF. In DNA, the CDR3 is TGCAGTGCTAGAGGGACTAGCGGCCGCCAGTCAACGCAGTATTTT. The chain links TRBV20-1 to TRBJ2-3; 10 positions agree with TRBD2. The CDR3 is 15 residues long. Trimming cost V 1 base and J 9 bases; bases outside gene matches: 10. Germline V lookup: CDR1 DFQATT, CDR2 SNEGSKA (reference sequence).

CDR3 DNA sequence: TGTGCCAGCACGCTACTAGCGGGAGGGTACAATGAGCAGTTCTTC. Protein: CASTLLAGGYNEQFF. V is TRBV6-1 and J is TRBJ2-1, with TRBD2 matching over 13 bases. The junction had 4 bases not matched to a gene; V was cut back by 7 bases and J by 4 bases. The CDR3 runs to 15 residues. Germline V gene data show CDR1 as MNHNS and CDR2 as SASEGT.

This clonotype was seen repeatedly, ten times or more. The chain links TRBV16 to TRBJ1-2, with TRBD1 as a possible D gene (6 bases). Germline values: CDR1 KGHSY, CDR2 FQNENV. The V end was cut by 8 bases, the J end by 2 bases, with 15 bases between. The CDR3 has 14 amino acids. CDR3 sequence (DNA): TGTGCCAGCTTGCCGCGGGACAACAACTATGGCTACACCTTC. Protein: CASLPRDNNYGYTF.

This clonotype came up a few times. The chain carries TRBV4-1 and TRBJ2-5; TRBD2 matches 8 bases. The CDR3 extends over 16 amino acids. V lost 4 bases, J lost 4 bases, and 11 bases stayed unmatched. Germline CDR1 and CDR2: MGHRA and YSYEKL. In nucleotides, the CDR3 is TGCGCCAGCAGCCGCTTCCCGGGGGGGTGGGGAGAGACCCAGTACTTC. Translating it yields CASSRFPGGWGETQYF.

At least ten counts were recorded for this clonotype. The V call is TRBV20-1, the J call TRBJ1-5; D is unclear. CDR3 length: 11 residues. The germline V and J ends were trimmed by 0 bases and 6 bases, with 3 bases remaining between them. Germline CDR1 reads DFQATT; CDR2 reads SNEGSKA (reference sequence). The CDR3 bases are TGCAGTGCTAGAGATCTTCAGCCCCAGCATTTT. Its protein is CSARDLQPQHF.

The table lists this clonotype with a few counts. The CDR3 DNA follows: TGCGCCAGCAGCTCAGGAACTTCCGGGACAGGGGTGCCCGGGGAGCTGTTTTTT. It yields the protein CASSSGTSGTGVPGELFF. The chain couples TRBV5-1 to TRBJ2-2, with TRBD1 matching 10 bases. Trimming took 3 bases from V and 6 from J; bases not matched to a gene: 14. Per germline, CDR1 SGHRS and CDR2 YFSETQ. The CDR3 runs to 18 residues.

This clonotype came up a few times. This chain links TRBV18 with TRBJ2-1, with D perhaps given as TRBD1 or TRBD2 (5 bases each). Trimming removed 4 bases at V and 9 bases at J, with 13 bases between. Germline CDR1 KGHSH, CDR2 LQKENI. The CDR3 runs to 13 residues. The CDR3 region is CASSQVGAGEQFF. The CDR3 region has the DNA TGTGCCAGCTCACAGGTAGGGGCGGGTGAGCAGTTCTTC.